Listed here is a single TCR beta chain. Its antigen remains unidentified. V dropped 3 bases and J dropped 12; count of bases not matched to a gene: 10. The germline gives CDR1 DFQATT, CDR2 SNEGSKA (reference sequence). CDR3 size: 13 residues. These data belong to a study of identical twins. A template switching step contributed a universal primer site, while unique molecular identifiers were present in the cDNA. TCRdb independently ran MiXCR on the 5' RACE reads; one entry per CDR3 protein. The table lists about 890,000 distinct CDR3 sequences, approximately 13% of them singletons. Whole-study findings and limits: Memory repertoires lacked the insertion deficit that abundant cord blood beta clonotypes showed. Twin pairs had excess sharing that was weaker in beta out-of-frame sequences.

These records were also assigned to another study, of yellow fever vaccine responses in identical twins.

The material sequenced was PBMCs. This rearrangement joins TRBV20-1 to TRBJ2-1; 8 bases are a match to TRBD2. The source of this sequence is a woman aged 18 to 35 in good health. Written as DNA, the CDR3 is TGCAGTGCTAGCGGCCGCACCGGGGGGGGGCAGTTCTTC. This translates into CSASGRTGGGQFF.